The 21 T cell receptor beta chains below all came from one sample that was sequenced in a study of blood T cell repertoires in COVID-19. Sequenced by immunoSEQ multiplex PCR; TCRdb stores in-frame clones only, minus some. The sample has 70,000 or so clones, roughly 91% seen once. Sequenced material: peripheral blood. The source is a human donor in a cohort sampled during active COVID-19.

This chain uses TRBV27 with TRBJ2-7; 10 nucleotides line up with TRBD2. V shed 0 bases, J shed 3 bases, and the junction held 14 bases outside the gene matches. Germline-derived CDR1 and CDR2 are MNHEY and SMNVEV (reference sequence). The CDR3 has 19 residues. As DNA, the CDR3 is TGTGCCAGCAGTTTATCCGCAGTTTCAGCGGGAGGGCCGATCTACGAGCAGTACTTC. Translating it yields CASSLSAVSAGGPIYEQYF.

The chain has TRBV7-4 and TRBJ2-7, with D possibly matching TRBD1 (5 bases). CDR3 length equals 16 residues. V lost 1 base, J lost 6 bases, and 19 bases lay in between. Per the germline V gene, CDR1 is SGHVT and CDR2 is SQSDAQ. The DNA for the CDR3 is TGTGCCAGCAGCTTAGTAGGGGATGGGGCTATAATCGAGCAGTACTTC. Amino acids: CASSLVGDGAIIEQYF.

The V gene is TRBV13, the J gene TRBJ1-1; D may be TRBD1 (5 bases). V dropped 5 bases and J dropped 6 bases, with 13 bases sitting between them. CDR1 is PRHDT, CDR2 FYEKMQ, per germline (reference sequence). The CDR3 length is 13 residues. The CDR3 loop is CASSPGGSPEAFF. The CDR3 nucleotides read TGTGCCAGCAGCCCCGGGGGGAGTCCTGAAGCTTTCTTT.

The V gene is TRBV7-3, the J gene TRBJ2-1; maybe TRBD1 (6 bases). The V end lost 4 bases, the J end lost 7 bases, and 14 bases lay between the germline ends. Germline CDR1 is SGHTA and CDR2 is FQGTGA. The CDR3 runs 14 residues. The CDR3 coding sequence is TGTGCCAGCAGCTCTTCTACTCAGGGGAATGAGCAGTTCTTC. It codes for CASSSSTQGNEQFF.

J is TRBJ1-5 and V is TRBV6-5, with D tentatively TRBD1 (6 bases). The CDR3 is made up of 15 amino acids. CDR1 is MNHEY, CDR2 SVGAGI, per germline. V was pared by 7 bases and J by 7 bases, with 20 bases between. The CDR3 nucleotides read TGTGCCAGCAATATAATAACAGGGTCCATACAGCCCCAGCATTTT. Amino acids: CASNIITGSIQPQHF.

The rearrangement joins TRBV2 to TRBJ1-2; D not certain. Per the germline V gene, CDR1 is SNHLY and CDR2 is FYNNEI. The CDR3 runs to 14 residues. The V end lost 2 bases, the J end lost 0 bases, and 7 bases lay between the germline ends. The CDR3 is CASSESRTNYGYTF. DNA of the CDR3: TGTGCCAGCAGTGAATCCAGGACTAACTATGGCTACACCTTC.

V is TRBV2 and J is TRBJ1-1, with 10 nucleotides matching TRBD1. The CDR3 contains 15 residues. Germline loops: CDR1 SNHLY, CDR2 FYNNEI. Trimming at V came to 7 bases and at J to 3 bases, leaving 8 bases not matched to a gene. The CDR3 DNA reads TGTGCCAGCACCCTGACAGGGGGCTCTGACACTGAAGCTTTCTTT. Its protein is CASTLTGGSDTEAFF.

This clone was observed once. The rearrangement uses TRBV5-1 and TRBJ1-1, with 9 bases lining up with TRBD1. Germline V lookup: CDR1 SGHRS, CDR2 YFSETQ. The CDR3 spans 17 residues. J was trimmed by 0 bases and V by 0 bases; bases with no gene match: 6. The DNA for the CDR3 is TGCGCCAGCAGCTTGGGCCGGGACAGGGTAATGAACACTGAAGCTTTCTTT. It codes for CASSLGRDRVMNTEAFF.

This rearrangement joins TRBV18 to TRBJ2-3, with D possibly being TRBD1 (5 bases). This CDR3 contains 15 residues. V gave up 0 bases and J gave up 0 bases, with 7 bases separating them. The germline gives CDR1 KGHSH, CDR2 LQKENI. CDR3 DNA sequence: TGTGCCAGCTCACCACCGGGGCAGAGCACAGATACGCAGTATTTT. This codes for CASSPPGQSTDTQYF.

This clone was counted once. The CDR3 loop reads CASSLPGSGNTIYF. CDR3 sequence (DNA): TGTGCCAGCAGCTTGCCGGGCTCTGGAAACACCATATATTTT. The chain joins TRBV5-6 to TRBJ1-3; D unclear. The CDR3 spans 14 residues. The germline V and J ends were trimmed by 1 base and 0 bases, with 5 bases remaining between them. Germline V lookup: CDR1 SGHDT, CDR2 YYEEEE.

The rearrangement uses TRBV21-1 and TRBJ1-2; TRBD1 is the table's D call and was not checked against the DNA. TRBV21-1 is classified as a pseudogene. The CDR3 consists of 14 residues. The CDR3 DNA follows: TGTGCCAGCAGCAAGCACAGGGCTAACTATGGCTACACCTTC. This codes for CASSKHRANYGYTF.

The rearrangement uses TRBV19 and TRBJ1-2; possibly TRBD1 for D (5 bases). V lost 9 bases to trimming and J lost 4 bases, with 12 bases between them. The CDR3 runs to 12 residues. Germline V gene sequence: CDR1 LNHDA, CDR2 SQIVND (reference sequence). The CDR3 DNA reads TGTGCCAGCTCCTCGGGGGGCTATGGCTACACCTTC. Protein product: CASSSGGYGYTF.

This chain joins TRBV3-1 (or the pseudogene TRBV3-2) and TRBJ1-4; 8 bases map to TRBD1. The germline gives CDR1 LGHDT, CDR2 YNNKEL (reference sequence). V was pared by 4 bases and J by 8 bases, with 9 bases of the junction left unmatched. The CDR3 covers 15 residues. Here the CDR3 reads CASSRIGQGDEKLFF. Here the CDR3 DNA reads TGTGCCAGCAGCCGGATTGGACAGGGCGACGAAAAACTGTTTTTT.

The genes are TRBV12-3 or TRBV12-4 and TRBJ1-4; the D is unclear. V gave up 11 bases and J gave up 7 bases, with 17 bases separating them. There are 13 residues in the CDR3. The CDR3 DNA reads TGTGCCGCCAGGACTTCGGGCAGTGAAAAACTGTTTTTT. It codes for CAARTSGSEKLFF.

V usage is TRBV5-1 and J usage is TRBJ2-1, with 8 bases aligning to TRBD2. Trimming took 0 bases from V and 5 from J; bases not matched to a gene: 7. This CDR3 is 16 amino acids long. Germline V CDR1 and CDR2: SGHRS, YFSETQ. The CDR3 protein is CASSLGAGAGNNEQFF. The CDR3 coding sequence is TGCGCCAGCAGCTTGGGAGCGGGAGCAGGAAACAATGAGCAGTTCTTC. The full variable domain, rest sourced from reference TRBV5-1 and TRBJ2-1, is KAGVTQTPRYLIKTRGQQVTLSCSPISGHRSVSWYQQTPGQGLQFLFEYFSETQRNKGNFPGRFSGRQFSNSRSEMNVSTLELGDSALYLCASSLGAGAGNNEQFFGPGTRLTVL.

The rearrangement links TRBV5-1 to TRBJ2-3; 8 bases line up with TRBD2. This CDR3 is 15 amino acids long. Per germline, CDR1 SGHRS and CDR2 YFSETQ. Trimming took 4 bases from V and 3 from J; bases not matched to a gene: 7. The CDR3 spells CASSISGIGTDTQYF. The CDR3 DNA sequence: TGCGCCAGCAGCATTAGCGGGATCGGGACAGATACGCAGTATTTT.

The CDR3 sequence: CASSHRDRPYNEQFF. The CDR3 DNA sequence: TGCGCCAGCAGCCACCGGGACAGGCCCTACAATGAGCAGTTCTTC. The chain uses TRBV4-1 and TRBJ2-1, with 8 bases lining up with TRBD1. Per the germline V gene, CDR1 is MGHRA and CDR2 is YSYEKL. V shed 3 bases and J 2 bases; nucleotides not matched to a gene: 3. The CDR3 runs to 15 residues.

J is TRBJ2-7 and V is TRBV19, with 9 nucleotides matching TRBD1. Germline V gives CDR1 LNHDA, CDR2 SQIVND (reference sequence). CDR3 length: 15 residues. With V trimmed by 3 bases and J by 2 bases, 5 bases remained unmatched. In DNA, the CDR3 is TGTGCCAGTAGTATCCGGACAGGGGCTCCCTACGAGCAGTACTTC. Protein: CASSIRTGAPYEQYF.

V gene TRBV27 combines with J gene TRBJ2-1; no definite D call. The CDR3 runs to 16 residues. Trimming took 1 base from V and 7 from J, leaving 17 bases between them. CDR1 is MNHEY and CDR2 is SMNVEV in the germline V gene (reference sequence). For the CDR3, the DNA is TGTGCCAGCAGTTTATACTCCCCTTCTCCCAGGAATGAGCAGTTCTTC. Translation: CASSLYSPSPRNEQFF.

V gene TRBV20-1 combines with J gene TRBJ2-1; the match to TRBD2 covers 13 bases. V was clipped by 3 bases and J by 9 bases; unmatched bases: 14. This CDR3 has 17 amino acids. Germline-derived CDR1 and CDR2 are DFQATT and SNEGSKA (reference sequence). The CDR3 sequence: CSASPPGTSGALGEQFF. CDR3 nucleotides: TGCAGTGCTAGTCCCCCCGGGACTAGCGGGGCTTTAGGTGAGCAGTTCTTC.

This chain links TRBV7-9 with TRBJ1-4; TRBD1 aligns across 12 bases. With V trimmed by 5 bases and J by 2 bases, 15 bases remained unmatched. This CDR3 spans 20 amino acids. The germline gives CDR1 SEHNR, CDR2 FQNEAQ (reference sequence). CDR3 sequence reads: CASSISGQGAFRTTNEKLFF. In DNA form, the CDR3 reads TGTGCCAGCAGCATTTCGGGACAGGGGGCATTTAGAACGACTAATGAAAAACTGTTTTTT.